Listed below are T cell receptor beta chains from one sample, sequenced in a study of blood T cell repertoires in COVID-19. Libraries were prepared by immunoSEQ multiplex PCR; TCRdb keeps only in-frame clonotypes and omits some of them. Among a few hundred thousand clones listed, roughly 86% were seen once. The sequenced material came from PBMCs or T cells enriched from blood (not recorded which). These receptors were taken from a woman aged 45 to 65 who had recovered from COVID-19. Both conserved end residues are part of each CDR3. The D gene is left open where the match is weak. For some rows the clone size is stated as once, few or many, or as a class when expanded; others skip it.

v_gene: TRBV5-4
d_gene: NA
abundance: NA
j_gene: TRBJ1-6
CDR3nt: TGTGCCAGCAGCCACCGCGGGAGGGGGGGCTCGTTTAGTTCACCCCTCCACTTT
CDR3aa: CASSHRGRGGSFSSPLHF

v_gene: TRBV6-5
d_gene: TRBD2
abundance: NA
j_gene: TRBJ2-1
CDR3nt: TGTGCCAGCAGTTACTCGATTACTAGCGGGGACAATGAGCAGTTCTTC
CDR3aa: CASSYSITSGDNEQFF

v_gene: TRBV5-6
d_gene: NA
abundance: NA
j_gene: TRBJ2-6
CDR3nt: TGTGCCAGCAGCCTCCCCTCTGGGGCCAACGTCCTGACTTTC
CDR3aa: CASSLPSGANVLTF

v_gene: TRBV5-4
d_gene: TRBD1
abundance: few
j_gene: TRBJ1-6
CDR3nt: TGTGCCAGCAGACAGACAGGGCCTAGAAATTCACCCCTCCACTTT
CDR3aa: CASRQTGPRNSPLHF

v_gene: TRBV3-1/TRBV3-2
d_gene: TRBD2
abundance: NA
j_gene: TRBJ2-7
CDR3nt: TGTGCCAGCAGCTTCGGACTAGCGGGAGAGTCCGAGCAGTACTTC
CDR3aa: CASSFGLAGESEQYF

v_gene: TRBV9
d_gene: NA
abundance: NA
j_gene: TRBJ2-7
CDR3nt: TGTGCCAGCAGCGTAGCTAATAGCGGAGCGACAGCACTTTACGAGCAGTACTTC
CDR3aa: CASSVANSGATALYEQYF

v_gene: TRBV5-6
d_gene: NA
abundance: NA
j_gene: TRBJ1-6
CDR3nt: TGTGCCAGCAGCCACCGACAGTATAATTCACCCCTCCACTTT
CDR3aa: CASSHRQYNSPLHF

v_gene: TRBV6-5
d_gene: NA
abundance: NA
j_gene: TRBJ2-2
CDR3nt: TGTGCCAGCAGTTGGAGGGCCGGGCTGTTTTTT
CDR3aa: CASSWRAGLFF

v_gene: TRBV15
d_gene: TRBD2
abundance: NA
j_gene: TRBJ2-7
CDR3nt: TGTGCCACCAGCAGAGAAATTAGCGGGCCCCTCCGCGCCTACGAGCAGTACTTC
CDR3aa: CATSREISGPLRAYEQYF

v_gene: TRBV28
d_gene: NA
abundance: NA
j_gene: TRBJ2-7
CDR3nt: TGTGCCAGCAGCCCCCCCGGGGGGCGCCAGTACGAGCAGTACTTC
CDR3aa: CASSPPGGRQYEQYF

v_gene: TRBV5-6
d_gene: NA
abundance: once
j_gene: TRBJ1-1
CDR3nt: TGTGCCAGCAGCTCACTATCGGAAGAGCAGGGGACTGAAGCTTTCTTT
CDR3aa: CASSSLSEEQGTEAFF

v_gene: TRBV3-1/TRBV3-2
d_gene: NA
abundance: NA
j_gene: TRBJ2-7
CDR3nt: TGTGCCAGCAGCCCCGACTATGTCCGGGCCTACGAGCAGTACTTC
CDR3aa: CASSPDYVRAYEQYF

v_gene: TRBV28
d_gene: NA
abundance: NA
j_gene: TRBJ2-3
CDR3nt: TGTGCCAGCAGTTCTCTGGGGCGCGCAGATACGCAGTATTTT
CDR3aa: CASSSLGRADTQYF

v_gene: TRBV2
d_gene: NA
abundance: NA
j_gene: TRBJ1-2
CDR3nt: TGTGCCAGCAGCGCGGGACTCTCGAGGGACTATGGCTACACCTTC
CDR3aa: CASSAGLSRDYGYTF

v_gene: TRBV6-6
d_gene: TRBD2
abundance: NA
j_gene: TRBJ2-1
CDR3nt: TGTGCCAGCAGTCCGGGTTTTAATCTAGCGGGTATCAGTGAGCAGTTCTTC
CDR3aa: CASSPGFNLAGISEQFF

v_gene: TRBV10-3
d_gene: NA
abundance: NA
j_gene: TRBJ2-2
CDR3nt: TGTGCCATCAGTCAAGGCCAGGGGAACACCGGGGAGCTGTTTTTT
CDR3aa: CAISQGQGNTGELFF

v_gene: TRBV5-4
d_gene: NA
abundance: NA
j_gene: TRBJ2-3
CDR3nt: TGTGCCAGCAGCCGGGCGGCGGGGCGCACAGATACGCAGTATTTT
CDR3aa: CASSRAAGRTDTQYF

v_gene: TRBV18
d_gene: NA
abundance: NA
j_gene: TRBJ2-7
CDR3nt: TGTGCCAGCTCACGGCAAGGGAGGTACGAGCAGTACTTC
CDR3aa: CASSRQGRYEQYF

v_gene: TRBV30
d_gene: NA
abundance: NA
j_gene: TRBJ1-4
CDR3nt: TGTGCCTGGACCGGGACAACGGGTGAAAAACTGTTTTTT
CDR3aa: CAWTGTTGEKLFF

v_gene: TRBV28
d_gene: TRBD1
abundance: NA
j_gene: TRBJ1-5
CDR3nt: TGTGCCAGCAGCCACAGGGGGTATAGCAATCAGCCCCAGCATTTT
CDR3aa: CASSHRGYSNQPQHF

v_gene: TRBV14
d_gene: TRBD1
abundance: once
j_gene: TRBJ2-3
CDR3nt: TGTGCCAGCAGCCCTGGGACAGGGACCGCAGATACGCAGTATTTT
CDR3aa: CASSPGTGTADTQYF

v_gene: TRBV3-1/TRBV3-2
d_gene: NA
abundance: NA
j_gene: TRBJ1-1
CDR3nt: TGTGCCAGCAGCCCCCTAAGAAACACTGAAGCTTTCTTT
CDR3aa: CASSPLRNTEAFF

v_gene: TRBV29-1
d_gene: TRBD1
abundance: once
j_gene: TRBJ1-5
CDR3nt: TGCAGCGCTAAAACAGGGGCTGGGCAGCCCCAGCATTTT
CDR3aa: CSAKTGAGQPQHF

v_gene: TRBV28
d_gene: TRBD1
abundance: NA
j_gene: TRBJ1-5
CDR3nt: TGTGCCAGCAGTTACCTGGACAGGGCCCCCAATCAGCCCCAGCATTTT
CDR3aa: CASSYLDRAPNQPQHF

v_gene: TRBV11-3
d_gene: TRBD1
abundance: once
j_gene: TRBJ2-3
CDR3nt: TGTGCCAGCAGCTCAAGACAGGGGAGCACAGATACGCAGTATTTT
CDR3aa: CASSSRQGSTDTQYF

v_gene: TRBV19
d_gene: NA
abundance: NA
j_gene: TRBJ2-2
CDR3nt: TGTGCCAGTAGTCCACAATTCAAAGCCGGGGAGCTGTTTTTT
CDR3aa: CASSPQFKAGELFF

v_gene: TRBV10-3
d_gene: NA
abundance: once
j_gene: TRBJ1-2
CDR3nt: TGTGCCATCAGTGACCGGGACTATGGCTACACCTTC
CDR3aa: CAISDRDYGYTF

v_gene: TRBV7-3
d_gene: TRBD1
abundance: NA
j_gene: TRBJ2-1
CDR3nt: TGTGCCAGCAGCCCCTACAGGGGTGAGCAGTTCTTC
CDR3aa: CASSPYRGEQFF

v_gene: TRBV20-1
d_gene: NA
abundance: NA
j_gene: TRBJ2-3
CDR3nt: TGCAGTGCTAGTTTCGGGACACTCGCAACAGATACGCAGTATTTT
CDR3aa: CSASFGTLATDTQYF

v_gene: TRBV12-5
d_gene: TRBD2
abundance: NA
j_gene: TRBJ2-7
CDR3nt: TGTGCTAGTCGGCTAGCGGGGACCTACGAGCAGTACTTC
CDR3aa: CASRLAGTYEQYF

v_gene: TRBV16
d_gene: NA
abundance: NA
j_gene: TRBJ2-7
CDR3nt: TGTGCCAGCAGCCAACACTCCCTGAGCAACGAGCAGTACTTC
CDR3aa: CASSQHSLSNEQYF

v_gene: TRBV10-3
d_gene: NA
abundance: NA
j_gene: TRBJ1-1
CDR3nt: TGTGCCATCAGCGATCCGAGGGTCGCCATGGACACTGAAGCTTTCTTT
CDR3aa: CAISDPRVAMDTEAFF

v_gene: TRBV6-5
d_gene: NA
abundance: NA
j_gene: TRBJ1-2
CDR3nt: TGTGCCAGCAGTTACAACAGGGAGGGCTATGGCTACACCTTC
CDR3aa: CASSYNREGYGYTF

v_gene: TRBV13
d_gene: NA
abundance: NA
j_gene: TRBJ2-3
CDR3nt: TGTGCCAGCAGCTTAGGTGACAGGGACTCAGATACGCAGTATTTT
CDR3aa: CASSLGDRDSDTQYF

v_gene: TRBV5-5
d_gene: TRBD1
abundance: NA
j_gene: TRBJ1-6
CDR3nt: TGTGCCAGCAGTCCTAGGGGACAGGGATTCTCACCCCTCCACTTT
CDR3aa: CASSPRGQGFSPLHF

v_gene: TRBV27
d_gene: NA
abundance: NA
j_gene: TRBJ1-2
CDR3nt: TGTGCCAGCAGTTTTTCAACAGGGTCACACTATGGCTACACCTTC
CDR3aa: CASSFSTGSHYGYTF

v_gene: TRBV2
d_gene: NA
abundance: NA
j_gene: TRBJ1-3
CDR3nt: TGTGCCAGCAGCATTGGAAACACCATATATTTT
CDR3aa: CASSIGNTIYF

v_gene: TRBV5-4
d_gene: TRBD2
abundance: NA
j_gene: TRBJ2-2
CDR3nt: TGTGCCAGCAGCTACGGGAGGCAGAACACCGGGGAGCTGTTTTTT
CDR3aa: CASSYGRQNTGELFF

v_gene: TRBV19
d_gene: TRBD1
abundance: NA
j_gene: TRBJ1-2
CDR3nt: TGTGCCAGTAGTACACGGGACAGCCCTAACTATGGCTACACCTTC
CDR3aa: CASSTRDSPNYGYTF

v_gene: TRBV7-7
d_gene: TRBD2
abundance: NA
j_gene: TRBJ2-5
CDR3nt: TGTGCTAGCAGCAGACTAGCGGGATCAGGTGCCCAAGAGACCCAGTACTTC
CDR3aa: CASSRLAGSGAQETQYF

v_gene: TRBV12-3/TRBV12-4
d_gene: NA
abundance: NA
j_gene: TRBJ1-2
CDR3nt: TGTGCCAGCAGTTTACTTGGGGGGTCTGGCTACACCTTC
CDR3aa: CASSLLGGSGYTF

v_gene: TRBV2
d_gene: TRBD1
abundance: NA
j_gene: TRBJ1-2
CDR3nt: TGTGCCAGCACCCCGACAGGGGGCATTGGCTACACCTTC
CDR3aa: CASTPTGGIGYTF

v_gene: TRBV4-3
d_gene: NA
abundance: NA
j_gene: TRBJ2-5
CDR3nt: TGCGCCAGCAGCCACCCCGCGGAATCGGGAAACGGGGAGACCCAGTACTTC
CDR3aa: CASSHPAESGNGETQYF

v_gene: TRBV28
d_gene: NA
abundance: once
j_gene: TRBJ2-7
CDR3nt: TGTGCCAGCAGACCGGGTGTAGGGGGATTTTCCTACGAGCAGTACTTC
CDR3aa: CASRPGVGGFSYEQYF

v_gene: TRBV19
d_gene: TRBD2
abundance: NA
j_gene: TRBJ2-7
CDR3nt: TGTGCCAGTAGTAGAGCGGGAGGGCCGTACGAGCAGTACTTC
CDR3aa: CASSRAGGPYEQYF

v_gene: TRBV27
d_gene: NA
abundance: NA
j_gene: TRBJ2-7
CDR3nt: TGTGCCAGCAGTTTCCAGCGGAACTACGAGCAGTACTTC
CDR3aa: CASSFQRNYEQYF

v_gene: TRBV3-1/TRBV3-2
d_gene: TRBD1
abundance: once
j_gene: TRBJ2-3
CDR3nt: TGTGCCAGCAGCCGGGGGACAGGGATTGCCGCAGATACGCAGTATTTT
CDR3aa: CASSRGTGIAADTQYF

v_gene: TRBV7-9
d_gene: TRBD2
abundance: NA
j_gene: TRBJ2-7
CDR3nt: TGTGCCAGCAGCGGGGGGGACTCGAAAAAAGCCTACGAGCAGTACTTC
CDR3aa: CASSGGDSKKAYEQYF

v_gene: TRBV10-2
d_gene: TRBD2
abundance: NA
j_gene: TRBJ2-4
CDR3nt: TGCGCCGTCGGACCGATGGGACTAGCTAGGCAGTACTTC
CDR3aa: CAVGPMGLARQYF

v_gene: TRBV30
d_gene: NA
abundance: NA
j_gene: TRBJ1-6
CDR3nt: TGTGCCTGGAGTGTTCGCTCAGAAGATTCACCCCTCCACTTT
CDR3aa: CAWSVRSEDSPLHF

v_gene: TRBV7-9
d_gene: NA
abundance: NA
j_gene: TRBJ2-2
CDR3nt: TGTGCCAGCAGCTTAGGGAGCACCGGGACCGGGGAGCTGTTTTTT
CDR3aa: CASSLGSTGTGELFF

v_gene: TRBV28
d_gene: TRBD2
abundance: NA
j_gene: TRBJ2-7
CDR3nt: TGTGCCAGCACAGAGGGGGGGACTAGGCCCTACGAGCAGTACTTC
CDR3aa: CASTEGGTRPYEQYF

v_gene: TRBV5-1
d_gene: NA
abundance: NA
j_gene: TRBJ2-1
CDR3nt: TGCGCCAGCAGCTCGGGTTTGGGCGCGGGGATCGTCTACAATGAGCAGTTCTTC
CDR3aa: CASSSGLGAGIVYNEQFF

v_gene: TRBV2
d_gene: TRBD2
abundance: NA
j_gene: TRBJ2-1
CDR3nt: TGTGCCAGCAGTGCGTACTCGGGACTAGCTATTGAGCAGTTCTTC
CDR3aa: CASSAYSGLAIEQFF

v_gene: TRBV12-5
d_gene: NA
abundance: NA
j_gene: TRBJ2-3
CDR3nt: TGTGCTAGTGGTTTCCCATCTGGAGGCACAGATACGCAGTATTTT
CDR3aa: CASGFPSGGTDTQYF

v_gene: TRBV25-1
d_gene: TRBD2
abundance: NA
j_gene: TRBJ2-1
CDR3nt: TGTGCCAGCAGTGACTTGGACGCTAGCGGGTTGGGCAATGAGCAGTTCTTC
CDR3aa: CASSDLDASGLGNEQFF

v_gene: TRBV28
d_gene: NA
abundance: NA
j_gene: TRBJ2-1
CDR3nt: TGTGCCAGCAGCTCATCGAGTCGGGAGACGAATGAGCAGTTCTTC
CDR3aa: CASSSSSRETNEQFF

v_gene: TRBV5-1
d_gene: TRBD2
abundance: NA
j_gene: TRBJ2-7
CDR3nt: TGCGCCAGCAGCTCGGGCGGGGACTATTATGGGCAGCAGTACTTC
CDR3aa: CASSSGGDYYGQQYF

v_gene: TRBV7-6
d_gene: NA
abundance: NA
j_gene: TRBJ2-1
CDR3nt: TGTGCCAGCAGCCCAAGAAAGGGGAATGAGCAGTTCTTC
CDR3aa: CASSPRKGNEQFF